These 20 T cell receptor beta chains share one sample of origin, sequenced in a study of blood T cell repertoires in COVID-19 (dated by TCRdb to the early 2020s). Library preparation used the immunoSEQ multiplex PCR assay. What TCRdb holds here is the immuneACCESS table cut down to in-frame rearrangements. Part of the clones is not present; checked against another copy, under half of the missing clones reflect an unresolved V gene, and the others are unexplained. The sample data list about 270,000 clones, and around 86% of these were observed just once. The leading ten clones occupy about 10% of the sample. Material: peripheral blood. These TCRs come from a man between 35 and 55 years old with active or convalescent COVID-19.

The chain combines TRBV19 with TRBJ2-7; 7 nucleotides align to TRBD1. The CDR3 consists of 13 residues. V lost 3 bases, J lost 2 bases, and 1 base stayed unmatched. The germline CDR1 and CDR2 sequences are LNHDA and SQIVND (reference sequence). CDR3 DNA: TGTGCCAGTAGTATGACAGGGACCTACGAGCAGTACTTC. Translating gives CASSMTGTYEQYF.

The rearrangement joins TRBV13 to TRBJ1-1, with 8 bases matching TRBD1. After removal of 2 bases from V and 11 bases from J, the junction contained 10 bases not matched to a gene. This CDR3 is built from 14 residues. Germline V gene data show CDR1 as PRHDT and CDR2 as FYEKMQ (reference sequence). CDR3 in amino acids: CASSLRTGRVAAFF. The CDR3 DNA follows: TGTGCCAGCAGCTTACGGACAGGGCGAGTGGCGGCTTTCTTT.

The J gene is TRBJ2-7, the V gene TRBV10-3, with TRBD1 as a possible D gene (6 bases). Germline assignment: CDR1 ENHRY and CDR2 SYGVKD. The CDR3 is made up of 14 amino acids. Trimming cost V 0 bases and J 4 bases, with 10 bases left between them. CDR3 sequence (DNA): TGTGCCATCAGTGAGTCAGGGACAAGATACGAGCAGTACTTC. It is translated as CAISESGTRYEQYF.

The V and J genes are TRBV2 and TRBJ2-2; weak D call: TRBD2 (6 bases). Trimming shortened V by 0 bases and J by 0 bases, and 11 bases separated the two germline ends. The V gene's germline CDR1 is SNHLY and CDR2 FYNNEI. The CDR3 covers 17 residues. CDR3 loop: CASSEAIGGANTGELFF. CDR3 in DNA: TGTGCCAGCAGTGAAGCGATAGGAGGGGCGAACACCGGGGAGCTGTTTTTT.

This sequence joins TRBV11-2 and TRBJ1-1; weak D call: TRBD1 (6 bases). Looked up from germline, CDR1 is SGHAT and CDR2 is FQNNGV. The CDR3 covers 14 residues. Trimming left V 4 bases short and J 2 bases short, with 11 bases between. Written as DNA, the CDR3 is TGTGCCAGCAGCTATACGACAGGAAACACTGAAGCTTTCTTT. It encodes CASSYTTGNTEAFF.

V usage is TRBV7-9 and J usage is TRBJ2-1; a weak D match, TRBD1 (6 bases). The CDR3 spans 15 residues. Trimming left V 5 bases short and J 7 bases short, with 18 bases between. CDR1 and CDR2 (germline): SEHNR, FQNEAQ (reference sequence). The CDR3 nucleotides read TGTGCCAGCAGCCAAGACGGGACAAAGGGAAATGAGCAGTTCTTC. Protein product: CASSQDGTKGNEQFF.

This chain joins TRBV30 and TRBJ2-3, with D maybe TRBD2 (5 bases). The CDR3 is 14 amino acids. V lost 8 bases and J lost 0, with 15 bases in between. Germline CDR1 is GTSNPN and CDR2 is SVGIG (reference sequence). CDR3 loop: CAARLRTSTDTQYF. DNA of the CDR3: TGTGCCGCCCGGTTGCGGACTAGCACAGATACGCAGTATTTT.

This chain joins TRBV9 and TRBJ2-2; possibly TRBD1 for D (6 bases). Trimming shortened V by 4 bases and J by 2 bases, and 12 bases separated the two germline ends. Germline CDR1 reads SGDLS; CDR2 reads YYNGEE. This CDR3 has 15 residues. The CDR3 loop reads CASSPRTDNTGELFF. As DNA, the CDR3 is TGTGCCAGCAGCCCCCGGACAGATAACACCGGGGAGCTGTTTTTT.

The chain links TRBV11-2 to TRBJ2-7; 8 nucleotides align to TRBD1. The CDR3 sequence is 14 residues long. V dropped 5 bases and J dropped 7; count of bases not matched to a gene: 10. Per germline, CDR1 SGHAT and CDR2 FQNNGV. CDR3 residues: CASSPGTGAFEQYF. DNA for the CDR3: TGTGCCAGCAGCCCAGGGACAGGAGCTTTTGAGCAGTACTTC.

The rearrangement joins TRBV5-1 to TRBJ2-7; no clear D gene. This CDR3 contains 16 residues. Trimming cost V 0 bases and J 3 bases, with 16 bases left between them. Germline CDR1 and CDR2: SGHRS and YFSETQ. The CDR3 DNA reads as TGCGCCAGCAGCTTGGCCTATTCGTCCGCGGACTACGAGCAGTACTTC. Translated: CASSLAYSSADYEQYF.

The J gene is TRBJ2-3, the V gene TRBV5-4; D is possibly TRBD2 (6 bases). The CDR3 contains 13 residues. CDR1 and CDR2 from the germline V gene are SGHNT and YYREEE (reference sequence). The germline V and J ends were trimmed by 1 base and 6 bases, with 9 bases remaining between them. CDR3 DNA: TGTGCCAGCAGCTTGCGGGGGTATGATACGCAGTATTTT. Translation gives CASSLRGYDTQYF.

The chain combines TRBV11-3 with TRBJ2-3, with 9 bases fitting TRBD2. This CDR3 comprises 17 residues. J gave up 2 bases and V 1 base, and 7 bases lay outside the gene matches. CDR1 is SGHNT and CDR2 is YENEEA in the germline V gene. The CDR3 coding sequence is TGTGCCAGCAGCTTAGGGTTGGCTAGCGGGAACACAGATACGCAGTATTTT. Amino acids: CASSLGLASGNTDTQYF.

The chain combines TRBV19 with TRBJ2-3; TRBD2 matches at 14 bases. There are 17 residues in the CDR3. J gave up 5 bases and V 1 base, and 5 bases lay outside the gene matches. CDR1 is LNHDA, CDR2 SQIVND, per germline (reference sequence). In DNA form, the CDR3 reads TGTGCCAGTAGTATAGGACTAGCGGGGGGGCCTGAAGATACGCAGTATTTT. Residues: CASSIGLAGGPEDTQYF.

V is TRBV28 and J is TRBJ1-2; D is unclear. This CDR3 contains 14 residues. The germline V gene encodes CDR1 MDHEN and CDR2 SYDVKM. Trimming removed 10 bases at V and 2 bases at J, with 17 bases between. The CDR3 protein is CATWPQTGNYGYTF. DNA of the CDR3: TGTGCCACCTGGCCCCAGACGGGAAACTATGGCTACACCTTC.

This chain links TRBV10-1 with TRBJ2-3, with 9 bases lining up with TRBD1. Per the germline V gene, CDR1 is WNHNN and CDR2 is SYGVQD (reference sequence). The V and J ends lost 6 bases and 4 bases, in that order; junction bases with no gene match: 5. This CDR3 has 14 residues. The CDR3 sequence: CASSGTGLADTQYF. The CDR3 bases are TGCGCCAGCAGCGGGACAGGGTTGGCAGATACGCAGTATTTT.

In this sample, this clone turned up a few times. The chain joins TRBV9 to TRBJ1-6; no clear D. Germline CDR1 reads SGDLS; CDR2 reads YYNGEE. The CDR3 runs to 12 residues. V was cut by 4 bases and J by 9 bases, with 8 bases left in between. The CDR3 sequence is CASSIGSSPLHF. The CDR3 DNA sequence: TGTGCCAGCAGCATAGGCAGTTCACCCCTCCACTTT.

The V call is TRBV6-5, the J call TRBJ1-3; no clear D gene. This CDR3 has 16 residues. The germline CDR1 and CDR2 sequences are MNHEY and SVGAGI. Trimming removed 0 bases at V and 4 bases at J, with 13 bases between. CDR3 sequence reads: CASSYSSGEWGNTIYF. CDR3 nucleotide sequence: TGTGCCAGCAGTTACTCGAGCGGGGAATGGGGAAACACCATATATTTT.

The chain has TRBV2 and TRBJ1-2; 7 nucleotides match TRBD1. Germline CDR1 is SNHLY and CDR2 is FYNNEI. The CDR3 sequence is 14 residues long. The V gene end was trimmed by 4 bases and the J gene end by 4 bases; junction bases not matched to a gene: 6. The CDR3 DNA reads TGTGCCAGCAGTGTCCGGGACAGTTTCTATGGCTACACCTTC. Protein: CASSVRDSFYGYTF.

The chain couples TRBV27 to TRBJ2-7, with a weak D call TRBD1 (5 bases). CDR1 and CDR2 from the germline V gene are MNHEY and SMNVEV (reference sequence). Trimming removed 4 bases from V and 1 base from J, with 8 bases in between. The CDR3 sequence is 13 residues long. CDR3 in amino acids: CASSSTASYEQYF. The DNA for the CDR3 is TGTGCCAGCAGTTCGACAGCTTCCTACGAGCAGTACTTC.

This sequence joins TRBV25-1 and TRBJ2-1; 10 bases agree with TRBD1. Losses at the gene ends were 2 bases for V and 3 bases for J; bases not matched to a gene: 7. Per the germline V gene, CDR1 is MGHDK and CDR2 is SYGVNS. The CDR3 has 17 amino acids. CDR3 coding DNA: TGTGCCAGCAGTGAAGAGGACAGGGGGTACGACTACAATGAGCAGTTCTTC. It specifies CASSEEDRGYDYNEQFF. The whole variable domain, remainder taken from reference TRBV25-1 and TRBJ2-1, is EADIYQTPRYLVIGTGKKITLECSQTMGHDKMYWYQQDPGMELHLIHYSYGVNSTEKGDLSSESTVSRIRTEHFPLTLESARPSHTSQYLCASSEEDRGYDYNEQFFGPGTRLTVL.